This T cell receptor beta chain was sequenced for a study of CD8 T cells in Susac syndrome. An amount of RNA that ranged from roughly 0.45 to 1 ug was reverse transcribed with random hexamers. TCRdb independently ran MiXCR on the immunoSEQ multiplex PCR reads; one entry per CDR3 protein. Of some 450,000 distinct CDR3 sequences in the sample, approximately 85% were seen once. In this sample, this clonotype turned up a few times. The CDR3 is made up of 15 amino acids. V lost 6 bases and J lost 6, with 18 bases in between. Germline CDR1 reads MNHNS; CDR2 reads SASEGT. The source material was CD8+ T cells from PBMCs. This receptor was obtained from a human donor with multiple sclerosis. The J gene is TRBJ1-3, the V gene TRBV6-1; D remains unclear. The CDR3 DNA sequence: TGTGCCAGCAGCCCGGACCGGACCGCGGAAAACACCATATATTTT. Its translation: CASSPDRTAENTIYF.